This record covers a single T cell receptor beta chain. This clonotype has just a few counts. Its antigen is unknown. Base qualities are missing; no much larger clone stands one base away. The source of the sample is a study of CD8 T cells in Susac syndrome (dated by TCRdb to about 2019). For the study in its entirety: Whether CD8+ T cell activation and differentiation in Susac syndrome was antigen driven was tested using repertoire sequencing. The clonality of the CD8+ T cell repertoire was compared across some eleven healthy donors, 14 Susac syndrome patients and around 16 multiple sclerosis patients. Results and caveats for the whole study, not just this receptor: The TCR sequencing and HLA analysis was acknowledged to have included a relatively small number of individuals.

As encoded in the germline V gene, CDR1 is SQVTM while CDR2 is ANQGSEA. Clipping removes 1 base from V and 4 bases from J, with 4 as the unmatched junction base count. Including the terminal cysteine and phenylalanine, the CDR3 comprises 14 residues. Just the 42-base CDR3 DNA is kept, in frame starting at base 1. Peripheral blood CD8+ and CD4+ T cells from healthy donors, Susac syndrome patients and multiple sclerosis patients were profiled by high-throughput TCR beta sequencing. The healthy donors served as controls matched for age and sex. Bulk CD8+ and CD4+ T cells were purified by magnetic negative isolation, while CD8+ TEMRA cells were enriched using FACS. Blood was drawn into EDTA tubes, processed within 24 hours, and PBMCs were isolated by density gradient centrifugation. PBMCs intended for TCR sequencing were cryopreserved in liquid nitrogen and thawed later in a water bath at 37 degrees C. A purity of at least 90% was achieved for sorted or isolated CD4+, CD8+ and CD8+ TEMRA cells.

RNA was extracted with the RNeasy kit and about 0.5 to 1 ug was reverse transcribed using random hexamers. The immunoSEQ multiplex PCR assay, covering 54 Vbeta and 13 Jbeta segments, was used to amplify TCR beta CDR3 regions. PCR amplification bias was corrected by using a synthetic template baseline for primer optimization and computational correction. For the original study's pipeline: Reads were annotated to V, D and J genes per IMGT and analyzed with immunoSEQ Analyzer, keeping only productive sequences. Clonality was calculated as one minus the Shannon entropy normalized by log2 of the number of productive unique sequences. For each patient and control, public and private clones were evaluated within the 100 most prevalent clones. Clones were defined as Susac-specific when absent from the healthy and MS cohorts, from approximately 970 published viral clones and from other ImmuneACCESS disease sequences. TCRdb ran its own pipeline on the public reads, namely fastp trimming at Q25 and MiXCR clone calling, and kept in-frame beta chains. Rows are combined by CDR3 protein, so each entry shows the most common genes and DNA. TCRdb assigned the V and J calls; the authors' analysis was not used. The sample table holds about 140,000 distinct CDR3 sequences, of which approximately 93% were seen once. The ten largest clones add up to around 0.29% of the sample.

Here the chain combines TRBV29-1 and TRBJ2-7; 10 bases in the middle match TRBD1. The sequencing sample was made of CD8+ T cells from PBMCs. The sequence came from a human donor in good health. The CDR3 reads CSVEVGDRGYEQYF. The DNA sequence follows: TGCAGCGTTGAAGTAGGGGACAGGGGTTACGAGCAGTACTTC.